This entry lists 3 T cell receptor beta chains sequenced from one sample in a study of cytomegalovirus exposure and HLA in healthy donors. The PCR had 60 Vbeta and 13 Jbeta primers. Using immunoSEQ multiplex PCR, the repertoire was profiled, and TCRdb retains in-frame clones only, with some absent. The sample has over 80,000 clones, roughly 73% seen once. Sequenced: PBMCs. These receptors were taken from a man between 40 and 49 years old in good health and CMV-seronegative.

The chain couples TRBV4-3 to TRBJ2-3; D may be TRBD2 (6 bases). This CDR3 spans 15 amino acids. The germline V gene has CDR1 LGHNA and CDR2 YSLEER. Between the trimmed V and J ends, which lost 1 base and 5 bases, there was a span of 13 bases. The CDR3, as DNA: TGCGCCAGCAGCCAAGCGTCGGGGGAAAGAGATACGCAGTATTTT. Amino acids: CASSQASGERDTQYF.

This rearrangement joins TRBV10-3 to TRBJ2-3; 13 bases map to TRBD2. Per the germline V gene, CDR1 is ENHRY and CDR2 is SYGVKD. The CDR3 is made up of 16 amino acids. V dropped 8 bases and J dropped 4; count of bases not matched to a gene: 9. The CDR3 DNA sequence: TGTGCCATCCAGGGACTAGCGGGGTACGCTGCAGATACGCAGTATTTT. Translating gives CAIQGLAGYAADTQYF.

The V gene is TRBV5-5, the J gene TRBJ1-5, with D hard to call. The V gene lost 1 base and the J gene lost 0 bases, with 5 bases spanning the gap. Per germline, CDR1 SGHKS and CDR2 YYEKEE (reference sequence). The CDR3 totals 14 residues. The CDR3 nucleotides read TGTGCCAGCAGCTTGAGGAGTAGCAATCAGCCCCAGCATTTT. This sequence encodes CASSLRSSNQPQHF.